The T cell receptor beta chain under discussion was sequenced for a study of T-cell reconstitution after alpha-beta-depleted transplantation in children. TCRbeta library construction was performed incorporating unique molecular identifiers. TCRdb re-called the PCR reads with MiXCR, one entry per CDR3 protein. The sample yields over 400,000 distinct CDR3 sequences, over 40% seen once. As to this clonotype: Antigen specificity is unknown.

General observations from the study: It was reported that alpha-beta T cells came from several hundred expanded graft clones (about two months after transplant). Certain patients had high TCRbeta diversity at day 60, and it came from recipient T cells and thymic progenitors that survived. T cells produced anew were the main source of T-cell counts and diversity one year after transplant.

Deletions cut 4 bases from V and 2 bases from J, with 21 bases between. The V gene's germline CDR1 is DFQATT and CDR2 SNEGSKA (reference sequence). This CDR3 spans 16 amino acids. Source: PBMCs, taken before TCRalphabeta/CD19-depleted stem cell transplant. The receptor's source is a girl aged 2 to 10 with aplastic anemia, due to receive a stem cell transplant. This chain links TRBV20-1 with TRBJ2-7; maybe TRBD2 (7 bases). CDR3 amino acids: CSAIPEGGHLPYEQYF. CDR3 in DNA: TGCAGTGCTATCCCCGAGGGGGGGCACCTCCCCTACGAGCAGTACTTC.